This T cell receptor beta chain was profiled in a study of T cell repertoires in cytomegalovirus infection. The germline V gene encodes CDR1 MDHEN and CDR2 SYDVKM. The length of the CDR3 is 15 residues. The V end was cut by 2 bases, the J end by 3 bases, with 13 bases between. TCRdb redid the calling of the reads with MiXCR, one entry per CDR3 protein. The sample lists 150,000 to 200,000 distinct CDR3 sequences, about 21% occurring once. The chain is built from TRBV28 and TRBJ2-5; D unresolved. Input material: PBMCs. This clonotype was sampled from a human donor in good health (CMV status not recorded). Some clones in this sample may be carry-over from other donors' samples. The CDR3 spells CASSLSRAEKETQYF. The CDR3, as DNA: TGTGCCAGCAGTTTAAGTCGGGCGGAAAAAGAGACCCAGTACTTC. The whole variable domain, remainder taken from reference TRBV28 and TRBJ2-5, is DVKVTQSSRYLVKRTGEKVFLECVQDMDHENMFWYRQDPGLGLRLIYFSYDVKMKEKGDIPEGYSVSREKKERFSLILESASTNQTSMYLCASSLSRAEKETQYFGPGTRLLVL.